In its sample, the clone carrying this T cell receptor beta chain was seen a few times. These data belong to a study of OX40 agonist ivuxolimab in advanced cancers. Study-wide context: Patients received ivuxolimab, an agonistic anti-OX40 (CD134) antibody.

The germline V gene encodes CDR1 KGHSH and CDR2 LQKENI. The length of the CDR3 is 16 residues. The ends lost 2 bases at V and 4 bases at J; junction bases unmatched: 8. TCRdb keeps only in-frame clones here, not all; method: immunoSEQ multiplex PCR. The sample lists roughly 52,000 clones, around 77% occurring once. Sequenced material: CD4+ or CD8+ T cells sorted from blood, taken in a trial of the OX40 agonist ivuxolimab. The TCR comes from an adult with an advanced solid tumor such as melanoma, head and neck, liver or kidney cancer. The chain joins TRBV18 to TRBJ1-5, with 7 bases fitting TRBD1. CDR3 amino acids: CASSPTNRGRNQPQHF. The CDR3 DNA follows: TGTGCCAGCTCACCAACCAACAGGGGAAGGAATCAGCCCCAGCATTTT.